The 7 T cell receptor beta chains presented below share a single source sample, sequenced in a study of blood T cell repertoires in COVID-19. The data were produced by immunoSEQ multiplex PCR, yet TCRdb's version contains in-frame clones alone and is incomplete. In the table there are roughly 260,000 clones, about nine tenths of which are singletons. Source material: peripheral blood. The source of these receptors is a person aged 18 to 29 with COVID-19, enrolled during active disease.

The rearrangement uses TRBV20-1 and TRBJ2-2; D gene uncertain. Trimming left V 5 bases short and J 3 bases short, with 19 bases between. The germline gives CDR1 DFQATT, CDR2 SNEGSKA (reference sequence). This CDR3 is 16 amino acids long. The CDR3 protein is CSARDPHPEDTGELFF. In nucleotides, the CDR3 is TGCAGTGCTCGTGACCCACATCCCGAGGACACCGGGGAGCTGTTTTTT.

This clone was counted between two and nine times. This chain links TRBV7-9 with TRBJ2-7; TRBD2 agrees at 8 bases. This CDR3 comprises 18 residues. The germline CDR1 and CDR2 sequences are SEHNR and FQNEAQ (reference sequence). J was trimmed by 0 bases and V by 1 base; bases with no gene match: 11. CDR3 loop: CASSLVVGGDGTSYEQYF. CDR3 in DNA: TGTGCCAGCAGCTTAGTGGTCGGGGGGGACGGGACCTCCTACGAGCAGTACTTC.

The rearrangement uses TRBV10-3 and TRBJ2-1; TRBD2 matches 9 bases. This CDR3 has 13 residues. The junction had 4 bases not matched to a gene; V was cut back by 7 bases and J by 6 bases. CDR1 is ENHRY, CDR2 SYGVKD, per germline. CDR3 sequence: CAITAGGLNEQFF. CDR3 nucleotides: TGTGCCATCACAGCGGGAGGACTCAATGAGCAGTTCTTC.

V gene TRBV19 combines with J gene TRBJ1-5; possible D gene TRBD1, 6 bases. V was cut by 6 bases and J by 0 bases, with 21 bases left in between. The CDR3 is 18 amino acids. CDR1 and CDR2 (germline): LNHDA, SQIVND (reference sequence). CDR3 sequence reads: CASRTTGSGADSNQPQHF. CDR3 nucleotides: TGTGCCAGTAGAACTACAGGGTCTGGGGCGGATAGCAATCAGCCCCAGCATTTT.

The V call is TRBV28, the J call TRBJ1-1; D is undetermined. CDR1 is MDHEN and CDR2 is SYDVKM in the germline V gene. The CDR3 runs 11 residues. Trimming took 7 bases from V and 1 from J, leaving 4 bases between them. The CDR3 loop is CASIGNTEAFF. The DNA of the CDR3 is TGTGCCAGCATCGGGAACACTGAAGCTTTCTTT.

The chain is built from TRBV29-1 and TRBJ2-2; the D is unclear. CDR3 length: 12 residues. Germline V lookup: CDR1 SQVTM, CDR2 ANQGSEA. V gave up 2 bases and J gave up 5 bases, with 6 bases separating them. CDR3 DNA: TGCAGCGTTGAACGGCGGACCGGGGAGCTGTTTTTT. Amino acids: CSVERRTGELFF.

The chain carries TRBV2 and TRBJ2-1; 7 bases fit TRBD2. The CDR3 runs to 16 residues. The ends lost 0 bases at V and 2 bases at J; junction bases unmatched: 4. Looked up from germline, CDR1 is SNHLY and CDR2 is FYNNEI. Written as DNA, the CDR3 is TGTGCCAGCAGTGAAGCGGGGCGGGAGCCCTACAATGAGCAGTTCTTC. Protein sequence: CASSEAGREPYNEQFF. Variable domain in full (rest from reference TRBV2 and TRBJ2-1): EPEVTQTPSHQVTQMGQEVILRCVPISNHLYFYWYRQILGQKVEFLVSFYNNEISEKSEIFDDQFSVERPDGSNFTLKIRSTKLEDSAMYFCASSEAGREPYNEQFFGPGTRLTVL.